This is a list of T cell receptor beta chains from one sample in a study of OX40 agonist ivuxolimab in advanced cancers. Sequencing was performed with immunoSEQ multiplex PCR; in TCRdb, only in-frame clones are kept and a portion is missing. The table has 45,000 to 50,000 clones, about 88% seen once; the top ten hold roughly 8.4%. Here the sequenced sample was CD4+ or CD8+ T cells sorted from blood, taken in a trial of the OX40 agonist ivuxolimab. Every receptor here comes from an adult with an advanced solid tumor such as melanoma, head and neck, liver or kidney cancer. Each CDR3 is given without its conserved first and last residue. The order of the fields is V gene, J gene, CDR3 length, CDR3 protein.

>TRBV11-3|TRBJ2-3|14
ASSLRAGGPTDTQY
>TRBV5-6|TRBJ2-2|14
ASSFRPLADTGELF
>TRBV6-1|TRBJ2-5|11
ASRREGTKTQY
>TRBV18|TRBJ2-7|10
ASSGGAHEQY
>TRBV7-2|TRBJ1-5|11
ASSLNRDQPQH
>TRBV10-3|TRBJ1-4|15
AISESFWDRMNEKLF
>TRBV7-2|TRBJ2-1|12
ASSLRRDYNEQF
>TRBV7-3|TRBJ2-1|10
ASSYAGGEQF
>TRBV18|TRBJ2-2|13
ASSPVSGSTGELF
>TRBV6-5|TRBJ1-5|14
ASSSTLAGGYQPQH
>TRBV4-2|TRBJ2-6|18
ASSQDYPPGSFSGANVLT
>TRBV4-2|TRBJ2-7|13
ASSQASGSSYEQY
>TRBV6-5|TRBJ2-7|12
ASSYSRVYNEQY
>TRBV5-1|TRBJ2-5|12
ASSLQGSSETQY
>TRBV19|TRBJ2-1|11
ASSIGWGNEQF
>TRBV9|TRBJ2-7|13
ASSVAVGFSYEQY
>TRBV7-3|TRBJ2-2|12
ASSLLANTGELF
>TRBV13|TRBJ2-7|15
ASSLPLIFGGRGEQY
>TRBV2|TRBJ2-4|14
ASSELAGGRKNIQY
>TRBV28|TRBJ2-7|10
ASRGPGYEQY
>TRBV5-6|TRBJ1-6|13
ASSLAREYNSPLH
>TRBV2|TRBJ2-7|10
ASSLDVYEQY
>TRBV5-6|TRBJ2-1|13
ASSLAGEAYNEQF
>TRBV2|TRBJ2-5|11
ASSPTTGETQY
>TRBV5-4|TRBJ2-1|12
ASSPMGGANEQF
>TRBV6-5|TRBJ2-7|13
ASSYLVGGPHEQY
>TRBV28|TRBJ2-5|12
ASRERGHEETQY
>TRBV25-1|TRBJ1-4|12
ASSGTGVVEKLF
>TRBV18|TRBJ2-1|14
ASSPGEGGIHNEQF
>TRBV5-1|TRBJ2-7|12
ASSLDRVTYEQY
>TRBV5-1|TRBJ2-2|16
ASSSGITSGKNTGELF
>TRBV7-9|TRBJ2-7|14
ASSPRTSGLSYEQY
>TRBV28|TRBJ1-2|9
ASSSLRGYT
>TRBV7-9|TRBJ2-1|14
ASSLNGGTGGNEQF
>TRBV27|TRBJ2-6|12
ASSLGFGANVLT
>TRBV6-4|TRBJ1-1|12
ASRVTGMNTEAF
>TRBV20-1|TRBJ1-1|9
SGQGRNEAF
>TRBV6-1|-|12
ASSPSGPAYEQY
>TRBV19|TRBJ1-5|13
ASSPPQFSNQPQH
>TRBV5-6|TRBJ2-2|11
ASSVYRAGELF
>TRBV21-1|TRBJ1-1|16
ASSKSGDRGRMNTEAF
>TRBV5-1|TRBJ2-1|14
ASSLDGQSSYNEQF
>TRBV28|TRBJ1-4|11
ASSNQGREKLF
>TRBV28|TRBJ1-1|10
ASSTSTEEAF
>TRBV11-3|TRBJ2-5|11
ASTFGLRETQY
>TRBV5-1|TRBJ1-3|13
ASSLALSLEDTIY
>TRBV6-5|TRBJ2-5|11
ASSRDSQETQY
>TRBV5-4|TRBJ2-5|16
ASSLGGLAGGGGPDED
>TRBV6-5|TRBJ1-5|13
ASSSTQGINQPQH
>TRBV7-2|TRBJ2-5|11
ASSFGQAGTQY
>TRBV6-6|TRBJ1-2|9
ASRLGYGYT
>TRBV5-1|TRBJ2-3|15
ASSLSVVSSSTDTQY
>TRBV7-2|TRBJ2-7|12
ASSLGTGPYEQY
>TRBV19|TRBJ2-3|12
ASSIGTSPDTQY
>TRBV10-3|TRBJ1-5|12
AINRQGKNQPQH
>TRBV7-2|TRBJ2-7|13
ASTVGGGAPYEQY
>TRBV5-4|TRBJ1-2|12
ASSFDQGGSGYT